This T cell receptor beta chain appears in the sequencing data of a study of cytomegalovirus exposure and HLA in healthy donors (dated by TCRdb to the late 2010s). Broadly, across the study: An earlier analysis of more than 550 of the donors reported approximately 280 Gb of sequence data and 117 million unique TCR beta sequences obtained from about 200 million T cells. An earlier analysis of nearly 600 of the donors applied high-throughput TCR beta sequencing to assess whether each TCR beta V gene segment acted as functional or pseudogenic. Every discovery cohort repertoire had been produced on one sequencing platform. In a later analysis, previously published TCR beta repertoires from 550 to 700 donors were re-analyzed and high-resolution HLA genotyping was added so that TCR occurrence patterns could be studied. Among 398 genotyped donors of the cohort, an average of around 220,000 unique TCR beta nucleotide sequences was sequenced per donor, of which 15% to 20% were non-productive. An early release covering 500 to 750 HLA-typed donors comprised about 320 gigabases of sequencing data and around 80 million unique TCR sequences. A few DR-DQ haplotypes were handled as single units for association and clustering because linkage in the cohort was strong. Donor age, sex, ethnicity and CMV serostatus were compiled alongside the repertoire data. Of the roughly 400 genotyped donors, over 65% fell in the genetic ancestry cluster associated with self-reported Caucasian donors. A later genetic analysis used genome-wide SNP genotypes for about 60% of the roughly 700 donors, treating that subset as a discovery cohort. The number of typed donors differed by locus: about 620-640 for A, B, C, DRB1 and DQB1; approximately 520 for DQA1; about 600 for DPA1; and roughly 470 for DPB1. In addition to the first cohort of 650 to 750 subjects, a separate validation cohort of 130 or so different subjects was used. The aim of the study was to test whether cataloging public T cell receptors could identify signatures of past pathogen exposure. Class I and class II HLA loci were covered by the typing at four-digit resolution. High-throughput TCR immunosequencing, statistical association of individual TCRs with disease status, and machine learning were combined to predict cytomegalovirus infection status. Rather than drawing on any new phenotypic data, the later analysis identified candidate immune exposures from TCR beta sequences and the way those sequences occurred across donors. The study profiled the T cell repertoires of about 640 subjects by immunosequencing and related them to cytomegalovirus serostatus.

CDR1 LNHDA and CDR2 SQIVND were looked up in the germline V gene (reference sequence). A distance of 6 bases separates the germline ends of V and J, which lose 3 bases and 3 bases respectively. The CDR3 runs 13 residues from the cysteine to the phenylalanine. Only CDR3 DNA remains: 39 bases, in frame from the first base. The cohort was made up of hundreds of healthy bone marrow donors. At the time of sampling, all cohort members were nominally healthy, though unrecorded immune exposures were likely present. The donor tested CMV seronegative and was one of the 352 seronegative cohort members. A peripheral blood sample was collected from each donor, and TCR beta sequencing was performed on peripheral blood mononuclear cells. The Qiagen DNeasy Blood Extraction Kit was used to extract genomic DNA from the blood cell samples. Library preparation used the immunoSEQ multiplex PCR assay. A mixture of 60 forward primers for TCR Vbeta segments and 13 reverse primers for TCR Jbeta segments was used in the multiplex PCR. The CDR3 region of rearranged TCR beta genes was amplified from genomic DNA with a multiplex PCR assay. The amplified TCR beta libraries were sequenced on the Illumina HiSeq System as 87-base-pair reads. Concerning the study's data processing: Across the 600 to 700 repertoires, a later analysis counted tens of millions of unique TCR beta chains, roughly 11 million of which were shared by at least two donors. A nearest-neighbor algorithm error-corrected the raw reads and collapsed the reads into unique sequences, merging closely related sequences to remove PCR and sequencing errors. V, D and J gene segments were assigned by aligning CDR3 sequences to IMGT reference sequences. For a sequence to be retained, at least a six-nucleotide match to both a V gene segment and a J gene segment was required. Rearrangements were called productive when the CDR3 lacked stop codons and stayed in frame with V and J; all others were non-productive. CDR3 was defined according to IMGT convention as the region running from the second conserved V-encoded cysteine to the conserved J-encoded phenylalanine. Sequences without an unambiguous match to a single V gene segment were excluded from the earlier analysis of a few hundred of the donors. In an earlier analysis of several hundred of the donors, V segments were called functional above 56.7% productive rearrangements and were called segregating when the between-donor standard deviation exceeded 5%. A statistical classification framework was built to diagnose cytomegalovirus status from the catalog of TCR beta chain sequences. V and J gene assignment, in a later analysis, came from comparing TCR nucleotide sequences with IMGT/GENE-DB human TR gene sequences. Using the TCRdist pipeline, a later analysis assigned CDR3 sequences along with most-parsimonious VDJ recombination scenarios. A later analysis defined each TCR beta chain by its CDR3 amino acid sequence plus V-gene family, and excluded reads lacking a unique V-gene family. To address suspected cross-contamination and a sequencing artifact, a later analysis removed approximately 600 highly shared, low-generation-probability nucleotide sequences. For each public chain, a later analysis derived a clonal expansion index from normalized ranks of inferred template counts within each repertoire. A later analysis computed generation probabilities with a VDJ recombination model fitted to out-of-frame rearrangements, and checked the results against IGoR. A later analysis scored TCR-TCR, TCR-HLA and TCR-CMV co-occurrence with hypergeometric tests, applying a repertoire-size bias correction to TCR pairs. False discovery rates were estimated in a later analysis by permuting HLA or CMV assignments 20 times. A later analysis grouped co-occurring TCRs with DBSCAN, adding TCRdist sequence similarity when clustering within HLA-allele-positive subsets. For co-occurrence clustering, repertoires with fewer than 30,000 or more than 120,000 public chains were excluded, along with roughly five repertoires with anomalous nucleotide sharing. What TCRdb holds here is the immuneACCESS table cut down to in-frame rearrangements. Part of the clones is not present; checked against another copy, under half of the missing clones reflect an unresolved V gene, and the others are unexplained. V and J calls and clone size are those listed in that table; D and trimming were worked out from the DNA. The sample table records around 140,000 clones; over 65% of these occur just once. Approximately 1.4% of the sample is taken by the ten largest.

As concerns this clone: Its antigen is not yet known. Base qualities are not recorded, but no much larger clone differs from it by a single base.

General study outcomes and caveats: An earlier analysis of around 540 of the donors showed that most TCR beta V segments appeared in productive rearrangements either about 87% or about 30% of the time, which broadly matched IMGT annotations. In a later analysis, most CMV-associated TCR beta chains were found to appear HLA-restricted, with HLA associations seemingly driven largely by CMV exposure. A cluster of highly shared sequence variants was judged likely to represent a technical artifact of the sequencing pipeline. Several of the top co-occurrence clusters appeared to be linked to parvovirus B19, influenza, CMV and Epstein-Barr virus, according to a later analysis. Most TCR sequences were observed very rarely across donors, whereas some public TCRs were present in many individuals. Compared with equally common non-associated chains, HLA-associated TCR beta chains in a later analysis were more clonally expanded and had lower generation probabilities. HLA typing was unavailable for some donors at each locus, so association tests used only the typed subset. The cohort was sequenced for TCR beta chains only, and without alpha or paired-chain data the features that could be detected were limited. The presence/absence analyses assumed that sequencing depth was roughly uniform across donors, and that assumption may not be true. CMV serostatus was the only immune exposure information available for the cohort. According to the authors, the approach could potentially be generalized to other disease states and immunological phenotypes. When HLA alleles, especially DR and DQ, strongly co-occurred, TCR associations were difficult to assign to individual alleles. Specific HLA alleles were associated with roughly 17,000 TCR beta sequences at a false discovery rate of 0.05 in a later analysis. Correlated functional status among segregating V segments might be attributable to linkage disequilibrium, but an unknown experimental factor could not be ruled out. Compared with the 666-donor mean, donors in an Asian-associated ancestry cluster had fewer N-insertions in productive TCRs, according to a later genetic analysis. In both the original and validation cohorts, the classifier was reported to diagnose cytomegalovirus status with high specificity and sensitivity. The study gave a list of about 150 TCR beta chains associated with cytomegalovirus. According to a later analysis, TCR association rates differed among HLA loci, with DRB1 alleles showing the most associated TCRs and HLA-C alleles showing the fewest. A further reported finding was that TCR beta sequences accurately predicted the HLA-A and HLA-B alleles for most subjects in the first cohort. Because counts were too low, seventeen rarely observed V segments, including chromosome 9 orphons, were excluded from the earlier analysis of around 640 of the donors. V-gene and J-gene trimming of TCR beta chains was associated with a missense DCLRE1C variant in a later genetic analysis, and the association was replicated in an independent cohort. The 87-base-pair reads could not distinguish some IMGT-functional V segments, including TRBV6-2 and TRBV6-3, so those segments were excluded. A few of the identified cytomegalovirus-associated TCR beta chains were confirmed in vitro to be specific for cytomegalovirus antigens.

Material for sequencing was PBMCs. The source of this sequence is a man aged 35-49 years in good health and CMV-seronegative. The sequence is built from TRBV19 and TRBJ1-5, with the D segment identity uncertain. The CDR3 region reads CASSIQYNQPQHF. The nucleotide sequence reads as follows: TGTGCCAGTAGTATCCAGTACAATCAGCCCCAGCATTTT.